This record looks at one T cell receptor (beta chain) sequence and its context. No antigen is known for it. The data were obtained in a study of regulatory and conventional T cells in RAG deficiency. Broader study findings: Omenn CD25-high CD127-low cells may be activated cells, not true Tregs. Other subsets showed approximately 10-fold reductions, but Treg unique TCR beta sequences fell about 92-fold in these patients.

The sorted conventional CD4+ T cells were CD25-low and CD127-high, with genomic DNA sequenced. CDR1 SEHNR and CDR2 FQNEAQ come from the germline V gene (reference sequence). The germline V and J ends were trimmed by 1 base and 7 bases, with 13 bases remaining between them. This CDR3 has 14 residues. Produced via immunoSEQ multiplex PCR; TCRdb's table is partial and in-frame only. The data contain 30,000 to 40,000 clones, about 76% of them singletons. Separately, the same data were catalogued under a study of regulatory T cells. That paper states: The primer mix had 52 TRBV and 13 TRBJ primers.

This clonotype originated in a human donor in good health. Sequenced sample: CD4+ effector T cells sorted from blood. This chain uses TRBV7-9 with TRBJ1-1; D call uncertain. The CDR3 sequence is CASSLDGPSGEAFF. For the CDR3, the DNA is TGTGCCAGCAGCTTAGACGGTCCAAGCGGTGAAGCTTTCTTT.